The T cell receptor beta chain described here comes from a study of blood T cell repertoires in COVID-19. The assay was immunoSEQ multiplex PCR, and TCRdb's table has in-frame clones only and misses some. The sample yields approximately 150,000 clones, 80% to 85% seen once. This CDR3 comprises 17 residues. The germline V gene has CDR1 MNHEY and CDR2 SMNVEV (reference sequence). With 3 bases removed from V and 0 bases from J, the gap between germline ends came to 14 bases. Sequenced: peripheral blood. The clonotype comes from a man aged 55 to 70 with acute or convalescent COVID-19. The V gene is TRBV27, the J gene TRBJ1-4; tentative D call: TRBD1 (5 bases). CDR3 residues: CASSFTGPAATNEKLFF. CDR3 bases: TGTGCCAGCAGTTTTACAGGCCCGGCTGCAACTAATGAAAAACTGTTTTTT.